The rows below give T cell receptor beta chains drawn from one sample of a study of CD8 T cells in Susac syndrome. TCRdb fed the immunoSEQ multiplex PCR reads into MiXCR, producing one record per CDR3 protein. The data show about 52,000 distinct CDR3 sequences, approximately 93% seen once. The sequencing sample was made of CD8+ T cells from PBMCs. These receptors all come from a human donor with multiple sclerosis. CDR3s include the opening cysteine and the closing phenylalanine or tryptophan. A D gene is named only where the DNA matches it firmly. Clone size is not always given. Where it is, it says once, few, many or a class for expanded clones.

TGTGCCAGTAGTACCTCGGGATCTTACAATGAGCAGTTCTTC	CASSTSGSYNEQFF	.	.	TRBJ2-1	TRBV19
TGCGCCAGCAGCCAAGATAGGGTCCAGGGGGAGTACTACGAGCAGTACTTC	CASSQDRVQGEYYEQYF	TRBD1	.	TRBJ2-7	TRBV4-1
TGCGCCAGCAGCTTGGTGAAGGTGATGGGAACAGAGCAGTTCTTC	CASSLVKVMGTEQFF	.	.	TRBJ2-1	TRBV5-1
TGCAGTGCTAGCGGGGCCGGGGAGACCCAGTACTTC	CSASGAGETQYF	.	once	TRBJ2-5	TRBV20-1
TGTGCCAGTTTCGAAGGAAACACCATATATTTT	CASFEGNTIYF	.	once	TRBJ1-3	TRBV19
TGTGCCAGCAGCTTCTTCGGGGAGTCCTACGAGCAGTACTTC	CASSFFGESYEQYF	.	.	TRBJ2-7	TRBV11-3
TGTGCCAGCAGCTACCAAGGGACCGGGGAGCTGTTTTTT	CASSYQGTGELFF	.	.	TRBJ2-2	TRBV13
TGTGCCAGCAGGGGGTTTGGGGACGGGGAGCTGTTTTTT	CASRGFGDGELFF	.	.	TRBJ2-2	TRBV27
TGCGCCAGCAGCTTGGGGGGGGCAGATGTCCTCCACTTT	CASSLGGADVLHF	.	.	TRBJ1-6	TRBV5-1
TGCGCCAGCAGCCAGAATCCGGGTCAGTCACTCGAGCAGTACTTC	CASSQNPGQSLEQYF	.	.	TRBJ2-7	TRBV4-1
TGTGCCAGCAGTGCAACTAGCGGGGGGGCAGATACGCAGTATTTT	CASSATSGGADTQYF	TRBD2	.	TRBJ2-3	TRBV6-4
TGTGCCAGCAGCCGTCAGGGGTTTAGCACAGATACGCAGTATTTT	CASSRQGFSTDTQYF	.	.	TRBJ2-3	TRBV9
TGTGCCAGCAGCTCGAGGGGGCTGGAGACCCAGTACTTC	CASSSRGLETQYF	TRBD1	.	TRBJ2-5	TRBV13
TGTGCCAGCAGTTACCGGGAAGGGATAAATTCACCCCTCCACTTT	CASSYREGINSPLHF	.	once	TRBJ1-6	TRBV6-5
TGTGCCAGCAGCCCCTCCGGGCTCCGTAACATTCAGTACTTC	CASSPSGLRNIQYF	.	.	TRBJ2-4	TRBV7-9
TGTGCCAGCAGCCAAGATTCTGGAGTGAACACTGAAGCTTTCTTT	CASSQDSGVNTEAFF	.	.	TRBJ1-1	TRBV3-1
TGTGCCAGCAGTTTAGGGACTTCCCCTTACGAGCAGTACTTC	CASSLGTSPYEQYF	.	few	TRBJ2-7	TRBV27
TGCGCCAGCAGCCAAGTCATCGCCGGGGTTGAGGAACTGTTTTTT	CASSQVIAGVEELFF	.	.	TRBJ1-4	TRBV4-1